This T cell receptor beta chain derives from a study of identical twins. This CDR3 is 12 amino acids long. The germline V and J ends were trimmed by 3 bases and 2 bases, with 1 base remaining between them. The germline V gene has CDR1 ENHRY and CDR2 SYGVKD. Findings of the study overall: The abundant beta clonotypes from cord blood had fewer insertions, and memory repertoires had none of this. Invariant MAIT and iNKT cells are populations that could partly confound zero-insertion analyses.

On this clonotype: Its antigen remains unknown.

From the 5' RACE reads, TCRdb called clonotypes with MiXCR, one entry per CDR3 protein. This table has 400,000 to 650,000 distinct CDR3 sequences, roughly a fifth appearing once. The same sample was also studied in work on T cells expressing NK-cell markers. That report adds: Seven of the eight sequenced donors were HCMV-seropositive; one was seronegative.

This receptor was obtained from a woman aged 18-29 years in good health. The V gene is TRBV10-3, the J gene TRBJ2-2, with D unclear. The sequenced material came from CD4+ T cells sorted from blood. CDR3 residues: CAISDNTGELFF. The CDR3 bases are TGTGCCATCAGTGACAACACCGGGGAGCTGTTTTTT.